This TCR beta chain originates from a study of blood T cells in healthy people across ages. Using a J-beta primer mix together with a sample-barcoded 5' primer, a second PCR was run for roughly 6 to 12 cycles. TCRdb reanalysed the 5' RACE reads using MiXCR and keeps one entry per CDR3 protein. The sample has approximately 800,000 distinct CDR3 sequences; 25% are singletons. This clonotype was recorded a few times. CDR3 length: 11 amino acids. Germline V gene data show CDR1 as SEHNR and CDR2 as FQNEAQ (reference sequence). V was trimmed by 4 bases and J by 5 bases, leaving 5 bases between them. The same data also contributed to another study, on T cells of mothers and their children.

The source is a boy aged 10-17 years in good health. Sequenced sample: blood. The chain uses TRBV7-9 and TRBJ1-2; D gene unclear. CDR3 sequence reads: CASSWDYGYTF. CDR3 nucleotides: TGTGCCAGCAGCTGGGATTATGGCTACACCTTC.